Listed below are T cell receptor beta chains from one sample, sequenced in a study of beta chain features in type 1 diabetes. Sequencing used immunoSEQ multiplex PCR; TCRdb keeps in-frame clones, though not all of them. The data hold 900,000 or so clones, with roughly 15% observed a single time. The source material was naive CD4+ T cells from blood. These receptors were obtained from a woman between 18 and 29 years old in good health. CDR3s include the opening cysteine and the closing phenylalanine or tryptophan. A D gene is named only where the DNA matches it firmly. Some rows have no size entry. The others give once, few or many, or a class for an expanded clone.

>.|TRBV4-1|.|13|TRBJ1-5
CASSQDLLSPQHF
TGCGCCAGCAGCCAAGACCTCCTTTCACCCCAGCATTTT
>few|TRBV4-2|.|15|TRBJ1-5
CASSQERYSNQPQHF
TGTGCCAGCAGCCAAGAACGGTATAGCAATCAGCCCCAGCATTTT
>few|TRBV28|.|13|TRBJ1-5
CATIGTPYQPQHF
TGTGCTACGATCGGGACGCCTTATCAGCCCCAGCATTTT
>few|TRBV7-3|TRBD2|15|TRBJ2-1
CASSLLAGGPYEQFF
TGTGCCAGCAGCTTATTAGCGGGAGGGCCATATGAGCAGTTCTTC
>.|TRBV19|.|14|TRBJ1-2
CASKRQGRDGGYTF
TGTGCCAGTAAAAGGCAGGGCCGTGATGGTGGCTACACCTTC
>few|TRBV7-9|.|15|TRBJ1-1
CASSLSSPTVSEAFF
TGTGCCAGCAGCTTATCGAGTCCGACAGTATCTGAAGCTTTCTTT
>few|TRBV7-2|TRBD2|15|TRBJ2-7
CASSLLPSGKYEQYF
TGTGCCAGCAGCTTACTTCCTAGCGGGAAATACGAGCAGTACTTC
>.|TRBV6-5|.|12|TRBJ2-4
CASSSHSDIQYF
TGTGCCAGCAGTTCCCATAGCGACATTCAGTACTTC
>.|TRBV10-3|.|14|TRBJ2-2
CAIRKLDLTGELFF
TGTGCCATCAGAAAATTGGACCTAACCGGGGAGCTGTTTTTT
>.|TRBV18|.|15|TRBJ2-6
CASSHQGAGANVLTF
TGTGCCAGCTCACACCAAGGCGCCGGGGCCAACGTCCTGACTTTC
>once|TRBV27|.|15|TRBJ2-1
CASTNSGRPYNEQFF
TGTGCCAGCACCAATAGCGGCCGCCCCTACAATGAGCAGTTCTTC